The text below deals with one T cell receptor beta chain. These data are taken from a study of blood T cell repertoires in COVID-19. Background on the study: From the United States, Italy and Spain came samples of acute and convalescent COVID-19. The analysed material was cDNA or gDNA that came from T cells, B-cell-depleted T cells, or PBMCs.

Trimming left V 0 bases short and J 0 bases short, with 20 bases between. The CDR3 runs to 19 residues. CDR1 is LGHDT, CDR2 YNNKEL, per germline (reference sequence). Seattle participants joined during active infection and were tracked over time. In the original workflow: Reference gene primer amplification gave estimated nucleated cell counts. Method: immunoSEQ multiplex PCR; TCRdb's copy keeps in-frame clones and lacks some. V and J calls and clone size are those listed in that table; D and trimming were worked out from the DNA. Of roughly 340,000 clones listed, approximately 87% are singletons. The sequence was collected from a woman in her forties or fifties with COVID-19, enrolled during active disease. The sequencing input was peripheral blood. J is TRBJ1-2 and V is TRBV3-1 (or the pseudogene TRBV3-2); no definite D call. CDR3 DNA sequence: TGTGCCAGCAGCCAAGAAAGACGCCCCGACATGCGCTCTAACTATGGCTACACCTTC. Protein: CASSQERRPDMRSNYGYTF.